A single sample gave rise to the 28 T cell receptor beta chains below, sequenced in a study of control samples from healthy donors and cancer patients. Some clones are missing from TCRdb's copy, which holds only in-frame ones; the method was immunoSEQ multiplex PCR. The repertoire holds 150,000 to 200,000 clones, with 85% to 90% as singletons. Specimen: blood. The receptors were gathered from a woman aged 50 to 60 in good health.

This clone was recorded once. The J gene is TRBJ1-1, the V gene TRBV6-4; no clear D. V was trimmed by 6 bases and J by 5 bases, leaving 13 bases between them. Germline values: CDR1 MRHNA, CDR2 SNTAGT. This CDR3 has 13 residues. In DNA form, the CDR3 reads TGTGCCAGCAGCCAGCAGGCAAGGACTGAAGCTTTCTTT. It specifies CASSQQARTEAFF.

The rearrangement joins TRBV19 to TRBJ1-1; 7 bases agree with TRBD1. CDR3 length: 16 amino acids. CDR1 is LNHDA, CDR2 SQIVND, per germline (reference sequence). The junction had 16 bases not matched to a gene; V was cut back by 1 base and J by 11 bases. The CDR3 DNA reads as TGTGCCAGTAGTATAGGACAGGGCTACGGAGTTGAAGTGGCTTTCTTT. This codes for CASSIGQGYGVEVAFF.

The chain links TRBV6-5 to TRBJ2-3; D possibly uses TRBD1 or TRBD2 (5 bases each). Germline CDR1 and CDR2: MNHEY and SVGAGI. Trimming took off 2 bases at V and 4 bases at J, with 16 bases between the two ends. This CDR3 region has 16 residues. The chain's CDR3 is CASSYRRGVGADTQYF. CDR3 nucleotides: TGTGCCAGCAGTTACCGACGGGGCGTGGGAGCAGATACGCAGTATTTT.

The J gene is TRBJ2-1, the V gene TRBV11-3, with 10 bases fitting TRBD2. With 4 bases clipped from V and 0 bases from J, the junction kept 9 bases outside the gene matches. The CDR3 sequence is 18 residues long. Germline values: CDR1 SGHNT, CDR2 YENEEA. CDR3 sequence: CASSSGLSGRLSYNEQFF. The DNA of the CDR3 is TGTGCCAGCAGCTCCGGACTTAGCGGGAGGCTCTCCTACAATGAGCAGTTCTTC.

The rearrangement joins TRBV5-1 to TRBJ2-5; a possible D gene is TRBD1 (6 bases). The V gene lost 4 bases and the J gene lost 3 bases, with 7 bases spanning the gap. The CDR3 extends over 12 amino acids. CDR1 SGHRS and CDR2 YFSETQ come from the germline V gene. This CDR3 is CASSRTEETQYF. As DNA, the CDR3 is TGCGCCAGCAGCCGGACAGAAGAGACCCAGTACTTC.

The CDR3 is CSASRITEAFF. For the CDR3, the DNA is TGCAGTGCTAGCAGGATCACTGAAGCTTTCTTT. The chain combines TRBV20-1 with TRBJ1-1; D gene ambiguous. V was pared by 3 bases and J by 4 bases, with 6 bases between. The CDR3 has 11 amino acids. In germline, CDR1 is DFQATT, CDR2 SNEGSKA (reference sequence).

The V call is TRBV4-1, the J call TRBJ1-4; 10 nucleotides match TRBD1. The CDR3 runs 15 residues. From germline, CDR1 is MGHRA and CDR2 YSYEKL. Trimming removed 3 bases from V and 7 bases from J; junction bases left unmatched: 5. The CDR3 nucleotides read TGCGCCAGCAGCCAGACCCGGGACAGGGGTGAAAAACTGTTTTTT. Its protein product is CASSQTRDRGEKLFF.

V and J are TRBV6-5 and TRBJ2-7; D possibly corresponds to TRBD1 (6 bases). Trimming stripped 2 bases from V and 6 bases from J, with 8 bases between. Germline V gene lookup returns CDR1 MNHEY and CDR2 SVGAGI. The CDR3 loop spans 12 amino acids. As DNA, the CDR3 is TGTGCCAGCAGTTACGTCAGGGGCGAGCAGTACTTC. It encodes CASSYVRGEQYF.

This clone came up a few times. The CDR3 sequence: CASSLGRTNTEAFF. CDR3 sequence (DNA): TGTGCCAGCAGTTTGGGACGGACGAACACTGAAGCTTTCTTT. The chain employs TRBV28 and TRBJ1-1, with D maybe TRBD1 (5 bases). The CDR3 has 14 amino acids. V was cut by 3 bases and J by 1 base, with 9 bases left in between. The germline V gene encodes CDR1 MDHEN and CDR2 SYDVKM. The full variable domain, its missing parts supplied by reference TRBV28 and TRBJ1-1, is DVKVTQSSRYLVKRTGEKVFLECVQDMDHENMFWYRQDPGLGLRLIYFSYDVKMKEKGDIPEGYSVSREKKERFSLILESASTNQTSMYLCASSLGRTNTEAFFGQGTRLTVV.

The chain combines TRBV3-1 (or the pseudogene TRBV3-2) with TRBJ2-5; D might be TRBD1 (5 bases). The germline CDR1 and CDR2 sequences are LGHDT and YNNKEL (reference sequence). This CDR3 is built from 15 residues. Trimming pared 2 bases from V and 1 base from J, leaving 11 bases between. DNA for the CDR3: TGTGCCAGCAGCCAAACCGGACACCCCCAAGAGACCCAGTACTTC. Protein: CASSQTGHPQETQYF.

This clone was counted between two and nine times. The CDR3 DNA reads as TGTGCCAGTAGTCCGAGCCTGAACACTGAAGCTTTCTTT. Amino acids: CASSPSLNTEAFF. This chain connects TRBV19 to TRBJ1-1, with D unclear. With 5 bases removed from V and 0 bases from J, the gap between germline ends came to 7 bases. This CDR3 comprises 13 residues. CDR1 is LNHDA, CDR2 SQIVND, per germline (reference sequence).

The chain carries TRBV5-1 and TRBJ2-2; unclear D gene. Germline V lookup: CDR1 SGHRS, CDR2 YFSETQ. V lost 0 bases and J 6 bases, leaving 6 bases between the germline ends. This CDR3 comprises 13 residues. CDR3 sequence: CASSLDGPGELFF. DNA of the CDR3: TGCGCCAGCAGCTTGGATGGCCCCGGGGAGCTGTTTTTT.

The chain links TRBV7-2 to TRBJ2-5; 7 nucleotides match TRBD2. This CDR3 is 16 amino acids long. V lost 3 bases and J lost 0; bases outside the gene matches: 7. From germline, CDR1 is SGHTA and CDR2 FQGNSA. The CDR3 DNA sequence: TGTGCCAGCAGCTTCCCCCGGGACTACCACCAAGAGACCCAGTACTTC. This gives the protein CASSFPRDYHQETQYF.

V usage is TRBV2 and J usage is TRBJ1-1, with TRBD1 matching over 7 bases. J lost 7 bases, V lost 5 bases, and 7 bases had no gene match. Germline assignment: CDR1 SNHLY and CDR2 FYNNEI. The CDR3 is 13 amino acids. The CDR3 region is CASSSDRPGEAFF. The DNA for the CDR3 is TGTGCCAGCAGTTCGGACAGGCCCGGTGAAGCTTTCTTT.

The chain carries TRBV6-4 and TRBJ2-2; 9 positions agree with TRBD2. This CDR3 has 15 residues. Germline loops: CDR1 MRHNA, CDR2 SNTAGT. V lost 0 bases, J lost 4 bases, and 0 bases stayed unmatched. The CDR3 nucleotides read TGTGCCAGCAGTGACTCTAGCGGGGGCACCGGGGAGCTGTTTTTT. This gives the protein CASSDSSGGTGELFF.

The table lists this clone with many counts. The chain links TRBV19 to TRBJ2-5, with D unresolved. Germline CDR1 and CDR2: LNHDA and SQIVND (reference sequence). The CDR3 sequence is 13 residues long. V gave up 3 bases and J gave up 4 bases, with 9 bases separating them. The DNA for the CDR3 is TGTGCCAGTAGTATCATCCACGGAGAGACCCAGTACTTC. It translates to CASSIIHGETQYF.

This sequence joins TRBV7-9 and TRBJ2-3; D is unclear. V shed 5 bases and J shed 2 bases, with 5 bases lying between them. The CDR3 spans 12 residues. In germline, CDR1 is SEHNR, CDR2 FQNEAQ (reference sequence). Written as DNA, the CDR3 is TGTGCCAGCAGCCCGCCCACAGATACGCAGTATTTT. Translating it yields CASSPPTDTQYF.

The chain uses TRBV5-6 and TRBJ2-1; no firm D call. Germline V gives CDR1 SGHDT, CDR2 YYEEEE. The CDR3 contains 14 residues. The V end was cut by 4 bases, the J end by 6 bases, with 14 bases between. The DNA of the CDR3 is TGTGCCAGCAGCCCCCAGCTTGGATTCAATGAGCAGTTCTTC. It yields the protein CASSPQLGFNEQFF.

The V and J genes are TRBV30 and TRBJ2-7; possible D gene TRBD1, 6 bases. Trimming stripped 0 bases from V and 2 bases from J, with 14 bases between. This CDR3 region has 15 residues. Looked up from germline, CDR1 is GTSNPN and CDR2 is SVGIG (reference sequence). CDR3: CAWSVLGDTAYEQYF. CDR3 in DNA: TGTGCCTGGAGTGTACTCGGGGACACAGCCTACGAGCAGTACTTC.

V gene TRBV5-4 combines with J gene TRBJ2-7; D unclear. Germline V gene data show CDR1 as SGHNT and CDR2 as YYREEE (reference sequence). This CDR3 comprises 13 residues. V was pared by 2 bases and J by 5 bases, with 11 bases between. CDR3 nucleotides: TGTGCCAGCAGCTTAGTGGGGTCCAACGAGCAGTACTTC. This gives the protein CASSLVGSNEQYF. The entire variable domain, with the rest obtained from reference TRBV5-4 and TRBJ2-7, is as follows: ETGVTQSPTHLIKTRGQQVTLRCSSQSGHNTVSWYQQALGQGPQFIFQYYREEENGRGNFPPRFSGLQFPNYSSELNVNALELDDSALYLCASSLVGSNEQYFGPGTRLTVT.

This clone appeared a single time. The V call is TRBV18, the J call TRBJ1-1, with D perhaps TRBD1 (5 bases). The CDR3 has 14 residues. V was trimmed by 4 bases and J by 2 bases, leaving 11 bases between them. Germline V gene sequence: CDR1 KGHSH, CDR2 LQKENI. The CDR3: CASSLTGTNTEAFF. The DNA for the CDR3 is TGTGCCAGCTCACTTACAGGAACTAACACTGAAGCTTTCTTT. Drawing the rest from reference TRBV18 and TRBJ1-1, the complete variable domain is NAGVMQNPRHLVRRRGQEARLRCSPMKGHSHVYWYRQLPEEGLKFMVYLQKENIIDESGMPKERFSAEFPKEGPSILRIQQVVRGDSAAYFCASSLTGTNTEAFFGQGTRLTVV.

The gene calls are TRBV6-1 and TRBJ2-1; 9 positions match TRBD1. The CDR3 sequence is 15 residues long. The germline CDR1 and CDR2 sequences are MNHNS and SASEGT. Losses at the gene ends were 3 bases for V and 2 bases for J; bases not matched to a gene: 2. The CDR3 sequence is CASSDRDRAYNEQFF. As DNA, the CDR3 is TGTGCCAGCAGTGACCGGGACAGGGCCTACAATGAGCAGTTCTTC.

The chain is built from TRBV3-1 (or the pseudogene TRBV3-2) and TRBJ2-5; no clear D gene. The CDR3 contains 13 residues. Between the trimmed V and J ends, which lost 1 base and 4 bases, there was a span of 7 bases. From germline, CDR1 is LGHDT and CDR2 YNNKEL (reference sequence). The CDR3: CASSQAGLETQYF. Here the CDR3 DNA reads TGTGCCAGCAGCCAAGCCGGTCTAGAGACCCAGTACTTC.

To note about this clone: A junction boundary mismatches the germline segment, possibly from a read error. The chain links TRBV7-7 to TRBJ1-3, with D unresolved. Germline lookup yields CDR1 SSHAT and CDR2 FNYEAQ (reference sequence). The CDR3 extends over 14 amino acids. The CDR3 loop reads CASSLDDSGDTIYF. The CDR3 coding sequence is TGTGCTAGCAGCTTAGATGATAGCGGGGACACCATATATTTT.

The J gene is TRBJ2-5, the V gene TRBV10-2; no clear D. The V end lost 3 bases, the J end lost 5 bases, and 7 bases lay between the germline ends. Per germline, CDR1 WSHSY and CDR2 SAAADI. The CDR3 length is 12 residues. CDR3 amino acids: CASSESFETQYF. In DNA form, the CDR3 reads TGCGCCAGCAGTGAATCCTTTGAGACCCAGTACTTC.

V and J are TRBV7-2 and TRBJ2-7; tentative D call: TRBD1 (5 bases). The germline V and J ends were trimmed by 3 bases and 6 bases, with 12 bases remaining between them. This CDR3 region has 13 residues. CDR1 SGHTA and CDR2 FQGNSA come from the germline V gene. The CDR3 region is CASSLMQGSEQYF. The CDR3 nucleotides read TGTGCCAGCAGCTTGATGCAGGGATCCGAGCAGTACTTC.

J is TRBJ1-6 and V is TRBV6-6; no definite D call. Per germline, CDR1 MNHNY and CDR2 SVGAGI (reference sequence). V was pared by 0 bases and J by 9 bases, with 15 bases between. The CDR3 sequence is 16 residues long. The CDR3 DNA reads as TGTGCCAGCAGTTACTCCCCGGACCGTCTGAGTTCACCCCTCCACTTT. This encodes CASSYSPDRLSSPLHF.

V and J are TRBV6-2 or TRBV6-3 and TRBJ1-4, with D tentatively TRBD1 (6 bases). The CDR3 contains 16 residues. The V and J ends lost 2 bases and 8 bases respectively, with 18 bases between them. Germline V gene sequence: CDR1 MNHEY, CDR2 SVGEGT. CDR3 residues: CASSYGLAGGQEKLFF. The CDR3 nucleotides read TGTGCCAGCAGTTACGGGTTAGCGGGGGGGCAGGAAAAACTGTTTTTT.